The rows below give T cell receptor beta chains drawn from one sample of a study of CD8 T cells in Susac syndrome. One entry per CDR3 protein results from TCRdb running MiXCR on the immunoSEQ multiplex PCR reads. The sample has roughly 120,000 distinct CDR3 sequences, 95% to 98% seen once. Source material: CD4+ T cells from PBMCs. All receptors come from a human donor in good health. The conserved cysteine and the conserved F or W are not part of the CDR3 here. Each record gives: V gene, clone size, J gene, D gene, CDR3 protein. The D gene is left open where the match is weak. Where a row states a size, it is once, few, many or the class of an expanded clone; other rows omit it.

>TRBV30|NA|TRBJ2-6|NA
AWSVRGGHLSGANVLT
>TRBV4-2|NA|TRBJ2-7|NA
ASSQPGTQRWYEQY
>TRBV3-1|once|TRBJ1-6|NA
ASSQKAVSPLH
>TRBV7-9|NA|TRBJ2-5|TRBD1
ASSLGTGGETQY
>TRBV4-2|once|TRBJ1-3|NA
ASSQEGGVSGNTIY
>TRBV2|NA|TRBJ2-7|TRBD1
ASSGRDRVSDEQY
>TRBV7-2|NA|TRBJ2-5|NA
ASSLEPLETQY
>TRBV2|NA|TRBJ2-3|NA
ASSQHGGSGDTQY
>TRBV2|NA|TRBJ1-4|NA
ASRGPGLTNEKLF
>TRBV5-1|NA|TRBJ2-3|NA
ASLLEGSSTDTQY
>TRBV18|NA|TRBJ2-2|NA
ASSPTWDTGELF
>TRBV18|NA|TRBJ2-7|NA
ASSPGTREGEQY
>TRBV30|NA|TRBJ2-7|NA
AWSTLRARVAYEQY
>TRBV28|once|TRBJ2-7|TRBD2
ASSLSPGLAYEQY
>TRBV12-3/TRBV12-4|NA|TRBJ2-3|TRBD1
ASNDRARTDTQY
>TRBV5-1|NA|TRBJ1-2|NA
ASSLGTESNYGYT
>TRBV7-9|once|TRBJ1-1|NA
ASSSPPRNTEAF
>TRBV27|NA|TRBJ1-2|NA
ASSLSRGRYYGYT
>TRBV7-8|NA|TRBJ1-3|NA
ASSPAAGQTPSQY
>TRBV23-1|NA|TRBJ1-5|NA
ATRWVSNQPQH
>TRBV7-2|NA|TRBJ2-5|NA
ASSFGRWTQY
>TRBV6-8|NA|TRBJ1-5|NA
ASSTPEGKEDQPQH
>TRBV19|NA|TRBJ2-7|NA
ASSRHPTYEQY
>TRBV4-1|NA|TRBJ2-7|TRBD1
ASSTTGATYEQY
>TRBV6-2/TRBV6-3|NA|TRBJ2-4|TRBD2
ASSYSPGGVQNIQY
>TRBV20-1|NA|TRBJ2-7|TRBD1
SATHGQGSYEQY
>TRBV7-2|NA|TRBJ2-5|TRBD2
ASSPHLAGAQETQY
>TRBV7-2|NA|TRBJ1-1|TRBD1
ASSAGQGRTEAF
>TRBV7-9|NA|TRBJ2-1|TRBD2
ASSQTSGSKYNEQF